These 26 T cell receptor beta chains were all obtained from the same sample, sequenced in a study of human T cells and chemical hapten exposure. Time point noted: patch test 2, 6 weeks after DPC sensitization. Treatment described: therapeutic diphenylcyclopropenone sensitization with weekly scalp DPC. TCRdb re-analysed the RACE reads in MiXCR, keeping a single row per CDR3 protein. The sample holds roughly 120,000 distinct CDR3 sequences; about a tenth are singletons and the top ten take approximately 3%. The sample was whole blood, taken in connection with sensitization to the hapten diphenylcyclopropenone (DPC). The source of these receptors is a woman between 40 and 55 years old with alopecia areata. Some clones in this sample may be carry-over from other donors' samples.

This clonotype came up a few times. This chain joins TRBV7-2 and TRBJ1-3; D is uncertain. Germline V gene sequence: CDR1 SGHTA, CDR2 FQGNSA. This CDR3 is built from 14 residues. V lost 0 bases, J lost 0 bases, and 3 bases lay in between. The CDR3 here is CASSLAVSGNTIYF. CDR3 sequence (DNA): TGTGCCAGCAGCTTAGCGGTCTCTGGAAACACCATATATTTT. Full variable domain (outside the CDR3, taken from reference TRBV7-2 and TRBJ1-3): GAGVSQSPSNKVTEKGKDVELRCDPISGHTALYWYRQSLGQGLEFLIYFQGNSAPDKSGLPSDRFSAERTGGSVSTLTIQRTQQEDSAVYLCASSLAVSGNTIYFGEGSWLTVV.

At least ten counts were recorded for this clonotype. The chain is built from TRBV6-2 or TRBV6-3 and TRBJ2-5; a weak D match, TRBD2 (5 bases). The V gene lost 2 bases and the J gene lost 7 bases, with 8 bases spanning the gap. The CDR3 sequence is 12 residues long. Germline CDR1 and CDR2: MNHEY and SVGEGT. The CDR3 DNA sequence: TGTGCCAGCAGTTACGGAGGCGGGACCCAGTACTTC. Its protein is CASSYGGGTQYF.

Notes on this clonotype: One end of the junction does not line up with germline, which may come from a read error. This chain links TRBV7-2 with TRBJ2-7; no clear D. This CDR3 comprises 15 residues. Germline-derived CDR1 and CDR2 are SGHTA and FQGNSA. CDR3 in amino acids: CASSLGRSLSYERYF. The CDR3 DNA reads TGTGCCAGCAGCTTAGGCAGATCTCTCTCCTACGAGCGGTACTTC.

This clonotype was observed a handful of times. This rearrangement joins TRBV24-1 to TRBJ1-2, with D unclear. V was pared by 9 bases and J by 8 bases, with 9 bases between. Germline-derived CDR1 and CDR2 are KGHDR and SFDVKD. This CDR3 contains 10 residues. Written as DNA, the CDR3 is TGTGCCACCCCCCGGTACGGCTACACCTTC. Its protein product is CATPRYGYTF.

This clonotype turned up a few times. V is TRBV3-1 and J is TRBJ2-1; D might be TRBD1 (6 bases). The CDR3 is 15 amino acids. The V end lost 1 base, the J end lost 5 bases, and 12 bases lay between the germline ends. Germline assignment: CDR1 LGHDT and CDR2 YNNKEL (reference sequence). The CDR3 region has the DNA TGTGCCAGCAGCCAAGGTGCCGGACAGAACAATGAGCAGTTCTTC. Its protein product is CASSQGAGQNNEQFF.

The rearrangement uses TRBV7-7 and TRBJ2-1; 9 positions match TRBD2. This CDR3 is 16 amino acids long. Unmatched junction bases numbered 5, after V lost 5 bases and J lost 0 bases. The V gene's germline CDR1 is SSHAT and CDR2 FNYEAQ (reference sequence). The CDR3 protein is CASSPQRGASYNEQFF. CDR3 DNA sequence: TGTGCCAGCAGCCCCCAGCGGGGGGCCTCCTACAATGAGCAGTTCTTC. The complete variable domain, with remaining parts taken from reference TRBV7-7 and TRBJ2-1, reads GAGVSQSPRYKVTKRGQDVTLRCDPISSHATLYWYQQALGQGPEFLTYFNYEAQPDKSGLPSDRFSAERPEGSISTLTIQRTEQRDSAMYRCASSPQRGASYNEQFFGPGTRLTVL.

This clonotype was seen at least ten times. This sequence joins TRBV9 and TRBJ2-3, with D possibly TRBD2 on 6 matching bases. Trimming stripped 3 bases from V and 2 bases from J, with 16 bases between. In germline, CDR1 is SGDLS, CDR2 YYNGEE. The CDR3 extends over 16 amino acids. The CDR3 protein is CASSAEPSDSTDTQYF. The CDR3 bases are TGTGCCAGCAGCGCCGAGCCTAGCGACTCCACAGATACGCAGTATTTT.

CDR3 loop: CSASELEINEQFF. CDR3 DNA sequence: TGCAGCGCCTCCGAGCTCGAAATCAATGAGCAGTTCTTC. The chain couples TRBV29-1 to TRBJ2-1; D is uncertain. The CDR3 runs 13 residues. The germline CDR1 and CDR2 sequences are SQVTM and ANQGSEA. The V end was cut by 7 bases, the J end by 6 bases, with 16 bases between.

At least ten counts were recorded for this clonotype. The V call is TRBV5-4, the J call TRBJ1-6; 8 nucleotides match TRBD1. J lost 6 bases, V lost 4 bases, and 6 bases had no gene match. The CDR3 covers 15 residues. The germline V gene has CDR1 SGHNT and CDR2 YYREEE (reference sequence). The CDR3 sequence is CASSDRDRFNSPLHF. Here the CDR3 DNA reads TGTGCCAGCAGCGACCGGGACAGGTTTAATTCACCCCTCCACTTT.

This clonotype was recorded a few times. The CDR3 here is CASRTQGNQPQHF. DNA for the CDR3: TGTGCCAGCAGAACACAGGGGAATCAGCCCCAGCATTTT. This chain connects TRBV6-1 to TRBJ1-5; 7 bases agree with TRBD1. The length of the CDR3 is 13 residues. Germline V gene data show CDR1 as MNHNS and CDR2 as SASEGT. With 6 bases clipped from V and 4 bases from J, the junction kept 3 bases outside the gene matches.

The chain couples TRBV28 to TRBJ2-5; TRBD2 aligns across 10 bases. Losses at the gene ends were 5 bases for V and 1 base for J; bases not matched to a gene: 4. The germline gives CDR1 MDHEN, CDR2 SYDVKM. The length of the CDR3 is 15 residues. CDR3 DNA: TGTGCCAGCAGTAGCGGGGGGGCGACCCAAGAGACCCAGTACTTC. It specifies CASSSGGATQETQYF.

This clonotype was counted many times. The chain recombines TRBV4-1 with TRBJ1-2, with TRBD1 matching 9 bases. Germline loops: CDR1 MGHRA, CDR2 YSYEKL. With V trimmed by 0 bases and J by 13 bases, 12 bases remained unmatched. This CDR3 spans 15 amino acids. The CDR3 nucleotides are TGCGCCAGCAGCCAAGAGGGCCGGGACAGGGTATTTTTCACCTTC. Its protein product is CASSQEGRDRVFFTF.

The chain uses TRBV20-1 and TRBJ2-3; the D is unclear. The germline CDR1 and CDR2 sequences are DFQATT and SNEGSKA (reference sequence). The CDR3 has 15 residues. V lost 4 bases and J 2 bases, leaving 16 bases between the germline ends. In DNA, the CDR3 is TGCAGTGCTATGCTTAGGGTCTCCTACACAGATACGCAGTATTTT. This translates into CSAMLRVSYTDTQYF.

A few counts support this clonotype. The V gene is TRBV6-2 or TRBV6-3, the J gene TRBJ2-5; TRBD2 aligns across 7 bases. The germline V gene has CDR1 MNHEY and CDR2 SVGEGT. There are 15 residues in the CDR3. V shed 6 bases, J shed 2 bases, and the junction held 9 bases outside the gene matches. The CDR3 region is CASSYDKRGQETQYF. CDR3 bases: TGTGCCAGCAGCTACGATAAGCGGGGACAAGAGACCCAGTACTTC.

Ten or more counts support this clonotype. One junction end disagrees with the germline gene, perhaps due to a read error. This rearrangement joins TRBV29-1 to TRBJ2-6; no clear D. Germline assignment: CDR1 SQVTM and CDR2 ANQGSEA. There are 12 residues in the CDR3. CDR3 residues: CSGQTGANVLTF. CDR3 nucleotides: TGTAGTGGGCAAACTGGGGCCAACGTCCTGACTTTC.

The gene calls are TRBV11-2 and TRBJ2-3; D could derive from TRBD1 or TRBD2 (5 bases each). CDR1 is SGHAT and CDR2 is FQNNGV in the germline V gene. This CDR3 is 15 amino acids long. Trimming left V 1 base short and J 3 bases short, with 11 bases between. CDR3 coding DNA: TGTGCCAGCAGCTTAGTTGGGGGATGGACAGATACGCAGTATTTT. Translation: CASSLVGGWTDTQYF. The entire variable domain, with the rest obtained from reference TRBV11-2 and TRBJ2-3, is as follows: EAGVAQSPRYKIIEKRQSVAFWCNPISGHATLYWYQQILGQGPKLLIQFQNNGVVDDSQLPKDRFSAERLKGVDSTLKIQPAKLEDSAVYLCASSLVGGWTDTQYFGPGTRLTVL.

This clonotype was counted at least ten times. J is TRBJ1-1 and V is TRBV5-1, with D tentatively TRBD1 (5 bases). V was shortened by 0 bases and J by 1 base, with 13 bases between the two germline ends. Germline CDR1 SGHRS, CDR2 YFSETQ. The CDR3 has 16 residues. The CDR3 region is CASSLATGLRNTEAFF. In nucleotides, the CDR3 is TGCGCCAGCAGCTTGGCCACAGGACTTAGGAACACTGAAGCTTTCTTT.

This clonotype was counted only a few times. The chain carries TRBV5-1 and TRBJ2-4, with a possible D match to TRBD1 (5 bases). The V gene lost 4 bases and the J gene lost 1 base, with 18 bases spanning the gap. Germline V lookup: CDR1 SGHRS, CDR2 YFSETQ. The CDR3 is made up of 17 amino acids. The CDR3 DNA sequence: TGCGCCAGCAGCGTCGATCCAGGGATGTTGGCCAAAAACATTCAGTACTTC. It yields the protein CASSVDPGMLAKNIQYF.

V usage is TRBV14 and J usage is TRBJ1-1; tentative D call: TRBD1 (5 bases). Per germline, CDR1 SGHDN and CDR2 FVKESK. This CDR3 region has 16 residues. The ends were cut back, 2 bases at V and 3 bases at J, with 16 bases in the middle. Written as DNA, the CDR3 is TGTGCCAGCAGCCAACTAGCTCGGGGGGTCGACACTGAAGCTTTCTTT. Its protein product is CASSQLARGVDTEAFF.

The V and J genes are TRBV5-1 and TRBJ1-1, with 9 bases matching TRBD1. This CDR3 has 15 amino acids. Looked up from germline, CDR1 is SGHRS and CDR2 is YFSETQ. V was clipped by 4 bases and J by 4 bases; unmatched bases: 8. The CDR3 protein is CASSAQGAEGTEAFF. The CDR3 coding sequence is TGCGCCAGCAGCGCACAGGGGGCTGAAGGCACTGAAGCTTTCTTT.

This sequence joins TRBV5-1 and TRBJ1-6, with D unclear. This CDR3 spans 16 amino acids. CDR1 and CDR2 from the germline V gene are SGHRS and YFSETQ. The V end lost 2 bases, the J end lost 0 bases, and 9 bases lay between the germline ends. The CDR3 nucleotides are TGCGCCAGCAGCTTCACGGGGAGCTCCTATAATTCACCCCTCCACTTT. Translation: CASSFTGSSYNSPLHF.

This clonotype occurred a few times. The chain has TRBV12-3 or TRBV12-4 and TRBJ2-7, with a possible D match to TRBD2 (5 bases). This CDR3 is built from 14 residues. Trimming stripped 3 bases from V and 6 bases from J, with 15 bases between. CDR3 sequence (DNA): TGTGCCAGCAGTTTCCTCTCAGGACTGGGCGAGCAGTACTTC. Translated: CASSFLSGLGEQYF.

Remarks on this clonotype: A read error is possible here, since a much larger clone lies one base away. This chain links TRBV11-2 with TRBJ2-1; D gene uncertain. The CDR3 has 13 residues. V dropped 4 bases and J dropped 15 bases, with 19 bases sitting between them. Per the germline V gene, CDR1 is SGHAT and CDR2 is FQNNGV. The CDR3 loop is CASSSPDVWDRFF. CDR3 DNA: TGTGCCAGCAGCTCTCCAGACGTCTGGGATCGGTTCTTC. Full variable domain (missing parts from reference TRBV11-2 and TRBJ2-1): EAGVAQSPRYKIIEKRQSVAFWCNPISGHATLYWYQQILGQGPKLLIQFQNNGVVDDSQLPKDRFSAERLKGVDSTLKIQPAKLEDSAVYLCASSSPDVWDRFFGPGTRLTVL.

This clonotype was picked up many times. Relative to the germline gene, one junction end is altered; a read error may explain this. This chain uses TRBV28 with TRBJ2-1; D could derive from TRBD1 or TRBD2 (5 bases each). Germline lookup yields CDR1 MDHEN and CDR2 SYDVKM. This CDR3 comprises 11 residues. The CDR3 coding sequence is TGTGCCAGCAGCCCCGGGGCCGAAGCCCTCTTC. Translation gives CASSPGAEALF.

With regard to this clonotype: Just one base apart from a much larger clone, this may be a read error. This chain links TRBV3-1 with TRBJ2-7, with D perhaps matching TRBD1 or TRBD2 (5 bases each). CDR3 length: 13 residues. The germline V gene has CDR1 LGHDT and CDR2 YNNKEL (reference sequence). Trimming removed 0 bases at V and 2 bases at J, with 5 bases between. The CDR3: CASSQEGAYEQYF. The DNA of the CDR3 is TGTGCCAGCAGCCAAGAGGGGGCCTACGAGCAGTACTTC.

CDR3 in amino acids: CASSQPQGSQPQHF. The CDR3 coding sequence is TGTGCCAGCAGCCAACCACAGGGGTCTCAGCCCCAGCATTTT. The V call is TRBV6-2 or TRBV6-3, the J call TRBJ1-5; 7 bases fit TRBD1. This CDR3 region has 14 residues. Germline CDR1 and CDR2: MNHEY and SVGEGT. V lost 6 bases and J lost 6; bases outside the gene matches: 8.